These 24 T cell receptor beta chains originate from one sample sequenced in a study of cytomegalovirus exposure and HLA in healthy donors. The PCR employed 60 Vbeta primers together with 13 Jbeta primers. Generated by immunoSEQ multiplex PCR, the TCRdb table keeps only in-frame clones and is missing some. The sample records more than 150,000 clones, more than 75% being singletons. Sequencing was carried out using PBMCs. Receptor source: a woman aged 25 to 45 in good health and CMV-seropositive.

The chain links TRBV7-6 to TRBJ2-3; 9 nucleotides line up with TRBD1. The CDR3 covers 17 residues. J lost 4 bases, V lost 4 bases, and 12 bases had no gene match. Germline values: CDR1 SGHVS, CDR2 FNYEAQ. The CDR3: CASSYGTGTRSADTQYF. The DNA for the CDR3 is TGTGCCAGCAGCTACGGGACAGGGACTCGGAGCGCAGATACGCAGTATTTT.

The chain joins TRBV10-1 to TRBJ2-7, with 9 bases identical to TRBD2. V was pared by 4 bases and J by 5 bases, with 9 bases of the junction left unmatched. The CDR3 runs 15 residues. Germline lookup yields CDR1 WNHNN and CDR2 SYGVQD (reference sequence). The CDR3 is CASSGTLAGINEQYF. In DNA form, the CDR3 reads TGCGCCAGCAGTGGGACCCTAGCGGGGATCAACGAGCAGTACTTC.

This chain's CDR3 is CASSYTTEFATDTQYF. The CDR3, as DNA: TGTGCCAGCAGTTACACCACAGAATTCGCCACAGATACGCAGTATTTT. J is TRBJ2-3 and V is TRBV6-5; no reliable D call. The CDR3 runs 16 residues. The germline CDR1 and CDR2 sequences are MNHEY and SVGAGI. V dropped 2 bases and J dropped 2 bases, with 14 bases sitting between them.

V is TRBV2 and J is TRBJ1-4; no clear D. Trimming stripped 1 base from V and 6 bases from J, with 6 bases between. Germline assignment: CDR1 SNHLY and CDR2 FYNNEI. The CDR3 runs to 13 residues. In DNA, the CDR3 is TGTGCCAGCAGTGAAGGGGAGGATGAAAAACTGTTTTTT. It specifies CASSEGEDEKLFF.

This clone was picked up one time. The chain employs TRBV6-1 and TRBJ2-3, with 11 bases that match TRBD1. The germline V gene has CDR1 MNHNS and CDR2 SASEGT. CDR3 length: 14 amino acids. The V gene end was trimmed by 5 bases and the J gene end by 4 bases; junction bases not matched to a gene: 2. The CDR3 region has the DNA TGTGCCAGCAGTCGGGACAGGGGGGCAGATACGCAGTATTTT. It is translated as CASSRDRGADTQYF.

This CDR3 is CASSHPTAGGGNEQFF. The CDR3 nucleotides are TGCGCCAGCAGCCACCCCACAGCGGGGGGGGGCAATGAGCAGTTCTTC. V is TRBV4-1 and J is TRBJ2-1; 10 positions agree with TRBD2. V shed 3 bases and J 6 bases; nucleotides not matched to a gene: 8. CDR1 MGHRA and CDR2 YSYEKL come from the germline V gene. The CDR3 extends over 16 amino acids.

The V call is TRBV28, the J call TRBJ1-6; D may be TRBD1 (5 bases). The CDR3 spans 14 residues. The germline gives CDR1 MDHEN, CDR2 SYDVKM. V was clipped by 3 bases and J by 10 bases, with 13 bases between them. The CDR3 reads CASSFGGVRSPLHF. The CDR3 bases are TGTGCCAGCAGTTTCGGGGGTGTACGGTCACCCCTCCACTTT. The full variable domain, in which reference TRBV28 and TRBJ1-6 provide the parts outside the CDR3, is DVKVTQSSRYLVKRTGEKVFLECVQDMDHENMFWYRQDPGLGLRLIYFSYDVKMKEKGDIPEGYSVSREKKERFSLILESASTNQTSMYLCASSFGGVRSPLHFGNGTRLTVT.

The J gene is TRBJ1-5, the V gene TRBV5-4, with 9 bases lining up with TRBD1. After removal of 4 bases from V and 8 bases from J, the junction contained 4 bases not matched to a gene. Germline V gene data show CDR1 as SGHNT and CDR2 as YYREEE (reference sequence). The CDR3 totals 13 residues. The CDR3 nucleotides read TGTGCCAGCAGCCTGGACAGGGGCAAGCCCCAGCATTTT. Protein: CASSLDRGKPQHF.

The V gene is TRBV27, the J gene TRBJ1-5, with 10 positions matching TRBD1. The length of the CDR3 is 15 residues. Germline loops: CDR1 MNHEY, CDR2 SMNVEV (reference sequence). With 6 bases clipped from V and 0 bases from J, the junction kept 2 bases outside the gene matches. The CDR3: CASRGTGASNQPQHF. The CDR3 DNA is TGTGCCAGCAGGGGGACAGGGGCTAGCAATCAGCCCCAGCATTTT.

This chain connects TRBV7-9 to TRBJ1-2; D gene ambiguous. Trimming took 6 bases from V and 13 from J, leaving 21 bases between them. CDR1 and CDR2 (germline): SEHNR, FQNEAQ (reference sequence). CDR3 length: 13 residues. The DNA for the CDR3 is TGTGCCAGCAGTCTAGGGAGTTACCAAATGGGCACCTTC. Translating it yields CASSLGSYQMGTF.

The sample holds a few counts of this clone. The chain employs TRBV7-2 and TRBJ1-2; D is unclear. The germline gives CDR1 SGHTA, CDR2 FQGNSA. The CDR3 loop spans 12 amino acids. The V and J ends lost 1 base and 5 bases respectively, with 5 bases between them. The CDR3 loop reads CASSLGRYGYTF. The DNA of the CDR3 is TGTGCCAGCAGCTTAGGTCGGTATGGCTACACCTTC.

CDR3 in amino acids: CASSQVVAGSRSGELFF. The CDR3 DNA sequence: TGTGCCAGCAGCCAAGTGGTGGCGGGGTCCAGGTCCGGGGAGCTGTTTTTT. This chain links TRBV4-2 with TRBJ2-2; D is possibly TRBD2 (6 bases). Trimming removed 1 base from V and 6 bases from J, with 18 bases in between. The germline V gene has CDR1 LGHNA and CDR2 YNFKEQ. The CDR3 loop spans 17 amino acids.

The V gene is TRBV28, the J gene TRBJ1-5; the match to TRBD1 covers 9 bases. V shed 6 bases, J shed 2 bases, and the junction held 11 bases outside the gene matches. The germline V gene encodes CDR1 MDHEN and CDR2 SYDVKM. CDR3 length: 17 residues. The CDR3 spells CASSPGQGKTRNQPQHF. Written as DNA, the CDR3 is TGTGCCAGCAGCCCCGGACAGGGGAAAACTCGCAATCAGCCCCAGCATTTT.

The V and J genes are TRBV6-1 and TRBJ2-7, with 12 bases lining up with TRBD2. The CDR3 is made up of 14 amino acids. V trimming: 9 bases; J trimming: 3 bases; junction bases outside the gene matches: 6. CDR1 and CDR2 from the germline V gene are MNHNS and SASEGT. CDR3 sequence reads: CASLAGGLVYEQYF. CDR3 DNA: TGTGCCAGTCTAGCGGGGGGGCTTGTCTACGAGCAGTACTTC.

This clone was counted between two and nine times. This chain joins TRBV4-1 and TRBJ2-5, with 8 bases matching TRBD1. Germline V CDR1 and CDR2: MGHRA, YSYEKL. The J segment lost 6 bases and the V segment lost 5 bases, leaving 8 bases of the junction unmatched. The CDR3 is made up of 14 amino acids. Here the CDR3 DNA reads TGCGCCAGCAGCTCACCGGGACAGGAGAAGACCCAGTACTTC. Encoded protein: CASSSPGQEKTQYF.

This clone was detected only once. The chain links TRBV5-1 to TRBJ2-3; 10 bases fit TRBD1. This CDR3 contains 15 residues. Trimming removed 4 bases from V and 3 bases from J; junction bases left unmatched: 5. Germline V lookup: CDR1 SGHRS, CDR2 YFSETQ. The CDR3 DNA reads TGCGCCAGCAGCCCCGACAGGGGGCTGACAGATACGCAGTATTTT. Protein product: CASSPDRGLTDTQYF.

Concerning this clone itself: At the DNA level, this CDR3 is encoded by other sequences in the same sample as well. This chain connects TRBV28 to TRBJ1-4, with 8 bases fitting TRBD1. The germline CDR1 and CDR2 sequences are MDHEN and SYDVKM. V gave up 5 bases and J gave up 5 bases; unmatched junction bases: 7. This CDR3 region has 15 residues. The CDR3 DNA is TGTGCCAGCAGTCCCCTCGGACAGGGAAATGAAAAACTGTTTTTT. Protein: CASSPLGQGNEKLFF. The complete variable domain, with remaining parts taken from reference TRBV28 and TRBJ1-4, reads DVKVTQSSRYLVKRTGEKVFLECVQDMDHENMFWYRQDPGLGLRLIYFSYDVKMKEKGDIPEGYSVSREKKERFSLILESASTNQTSMYLCASSPLGQGNEKLFFGSGTQLSVL.

The chain joins TRBV4-2 to TRBJ1-5, with unresolved D. The CDR3 covers 14 residues. Trimming removed 4 bases at V and 8 bases at J, with 15 bases between. Germline V CDR1 and CDR2: LGHNA, YNFKEQ. The CDR3, as DNA: TGTGCCAGCAGCCCAGGTAGTACGGCTGAGCCCCAGCATTTT. It translates to CASSPGSTAEPQHF.

V and J are TRBV5-1 and TRBJ1-2; D is unresolved. This CDR3 comprises 12 residues. The germline CDR1 and CDR2 sequences are SGHRS and YFSETQ. Trimming removed 4 bases from V and 8 bases from J, with 12 bases in between. The CDR3 DNA follows: TGCGCCAGCAGCCCCGGTGAAGTCGGCTACACCTTC. Its protein product is CASSPGEVGYTF.

J is TRBJ1-5 and V is TRBV11-2; TRBD1 might be the D (6 bases). With 1 base removed from V and 0 bases from J, the gap between germline ends came to 13 bases. The germline CDR1 and CDR2 sequences are SGHAT and FQNNGV. This CDR3 region has 17 residues. The CDR3 protein is CASSLGRGEYSNQPQHF. CDR3 nucleotide sequence: TGTGCCAGCAGCTTAGGCAGGGGAGAGTATAGCAATCAGCCCCAGCATTTT. The whole variable domain, remainder taken from reference TRBV11-2 and TRBJ1-5, is EAGVAQSPRYKIIEKRQSVAFWCNPISGHATLYWYQQILGQGPKLLIQFQNNGVVDDSQLPKDRFSAERLKGVDSTLKIQPAKLEDSAVYLCASSLGRGEYSNQPQHFGDGTRLSIL.

V is TRBV9 and J is TRBJ1-3; D not resolved. The V end lost 0 bases, the J end lost 4 bases, and 11 bases lay between the germline ends. Germline CDR1 reads SGDLS; CDR2 reads YYNGEE. The CDR3 runs 15 residues. In DNA, the CDR3 is TGTGCCAGCAGCGTAGAAAGCCTTCCCGGAAACACCATATATTTT. As protein: CASSVESLPGNTIYF. Variable domain in full (rest from reference TRBV9 and TRBJ1-3): DSGVTQTPKHLITATGQRVTLRCSPRSGDLSVYWYQQSLDQGLQFLIQYYNGEERAKGNILERFSAQQFPDLHSELNLSSLELGDSALYFCASSVESLPGNTIYFGEGSWLTVV.

V usage is TRBV30 and J usage is TRBJ2-3; maybe TRBD2 (6 bases). The CDR3 has 13 residues. CDR1 and CDR2 from the germline V gene are GTSNPN and SVGIG (reference sequence). The germline V and J ends were trimmed by 2 bases and 4 bases, with 10 bases remaining between them. The CDR3 bases are TGTGCCTGGAGTTCCCGACTAGCAGATACGCAGTATTTT. Translation: CAWSSRLADTQYF.

The genes are TRBV4-3 and TRBJ1-3; unclear D gene. The CDR3 extends over 15 amino acids. Germline CDR1 and CDR2: LGHNA and YSLEER. Trimming pared 4 bases from V and 2 bases from J, leaving 12 bases between. DNA of the CDR3: TGCGCCAGCAGCCCACGAGGGCATCCTGGAAACACCATATATTTT. Translation gives CASSPRGHPGNTIYF.

A single count supports this clone. J is TRBJ2-7 and V is TRBV29-1; 10 nucleotides line up with TRBD2. Trimming cost V 5 bases and J 0 bases; bases outside gene matches: 4. This CDR3 comprises 14 residues. Germline V gives CDR1 SQVTM, CDR2 ANQGSEA. The CDR3 DNA reads TGCAGCGTTATAACTAGCGGGGCCTCCTACGAGCAGTACTTC. This encodes CSVITSGASYEQYF.